This TCR beta chain was found in a study of metastatic and nonmetastatic thyroid tumors. Across the whole study: Across peripheral blood and tumor or nodule tissue samples taken from malignant and benign thyroid patients, the repertoires were compared with one another.

TCRdb reanalyzed the PCR reads via MiXCR. The table lists roughly 10,000 clones, 22% of them singletons. Study-level points and caveats: Relative to benign nodules, malignant thyroid tumors were reportedly characterized by significantly elevated TCR beta diversity in blood and tumor.

Note on this clone: Its specificity is not known.

None of the patients had undergone any treatment ahead of thyroid surgery. The CDR3 covers 15 residues. V lost 5 bases to trimming and J lost 5 bases; unmatched junction nucleotides: 11. Germline CDR1 reads LGHNT; CDR2 reads FRNRAP. This chain uses TRBV12-5 with TRBJ1-1; the match to TRBD1 covers 7 bases. The sample comprised adjacent normal tissue. This sequence originates from a female donor with papillary thyroid cancer or a benign thyroid nodule (not recorded which). Some clones in this sample may be carry-over from other donors' samples. The CDR3 region has the DNA TGTGCTAGTGGTCCCGGAACAGGGGTGGGGACTGAAGCTTTCTTT. It codes for CASGPGTGVGTEAFF. The full variable domain, completed using reference TRBV12-5 and TRBJ1-1, is DARVTQTPRHKVTEMGQEVTMRCQPILGHNTVFWYRQTMMQGLELLAYFRNRAPLDDSGMPKDRFSAEMPDATLATLKIQPSEPRDSAVYFCASGPGTGVGTEAFFGQGTRLTVV.